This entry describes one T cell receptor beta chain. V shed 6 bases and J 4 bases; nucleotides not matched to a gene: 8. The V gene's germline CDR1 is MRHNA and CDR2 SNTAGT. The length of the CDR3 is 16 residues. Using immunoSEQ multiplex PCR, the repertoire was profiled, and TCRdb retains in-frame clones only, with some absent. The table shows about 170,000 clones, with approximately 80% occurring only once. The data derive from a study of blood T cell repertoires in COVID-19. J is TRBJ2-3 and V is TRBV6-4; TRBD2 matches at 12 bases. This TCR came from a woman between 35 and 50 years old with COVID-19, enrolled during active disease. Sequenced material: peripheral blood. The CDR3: CASSRLAGEGSDTQYF. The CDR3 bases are TGTGCCAGCAGCCGACTAGCGGGAGAGGGCTCAGATACGCAGTATTTT.